One and the same sample provided the 19 T cell receptor beta chains below, sequenced in a study of patients and donors after allogeneic stem cell transplantation. One entry per CDR3 protein, called by TCRdb with MiXCR from the RT-PCR reads. This repertoire shows hundreds of thousands of distinct CDR3 sequences, more than 35% found once; its top ten account for about 9.9%. The sample taken for sequencing was blood, either unsorted or a sorted T cell fraction (not recorded which). The receptor set was obtained from a human donor who was either an allogeneic HSCT recipient or a stem cell or donor lymphocyte infusion donor (not recorded which). It is not recorded whose cells these are; they may come from a transplant donor.

This clonotype was found a few times. CDR3 protein: CASSPGGSPNYGYTF. CDR3 coding DNA: TGTGCCAGCAGCCCCGGAGGGTCTCCTAACTATGGCTACACCTTC. The V gene is TRBV28, the J gene TRBJ1-2; no definite D call. Trimming pared 6 bases from V and 0 bases from J, leaving 14 bases between. Germline V CDR1 and CDR2: MDHEN, SYDVKM. The CDR3 length is 15 residues.

V is TRBV2 and J is TRBJ1-1; perhaps TRBD1 as D (5 bases). CDR3 length equals 16 residues. The V gene's germline CDR1 is SNHLY and CDR2 FYNNEI. V shed 2 bases and J shed 0 bases, with 13 bases lying between them. The CDR3 protein is CASSEWVPTVNTEAFF. CDR3 bases: TGTGCCAGCAGTGAATGGGTCCCGACAGTGAACACTGAAGCTTTCTTT.

CDR3 residues: CASRLATGVETQYF. The CDR3 DNA reads TGTGCCAGCAGACTTGCGACAGGGGTAGAGACCCAGTACTTC. This sequence joins TRBV27 and TRBJ2-5; 8 bases line up with TRBD1. The CDR3 covers 14 residues. CDR1 is MNHEY, CDR2 SMNVEV, per germline (reference sequence). Trimming cost V 6 bases and J 4 bases; bases outside gene matches: 7.

This clonotype was seen a few times. The chain is built from TRBV20-1 and TRBJ1-2; the D gene is possibly TRBD1 (5 bases). Germline V CDR1 and CDR2: DFQATT, SNEGSKA (reference sequence). This CDR3 region has 15 residues. Trimming removed 6 bases at V and 2 bases at J, with 19 bases between. The CDR3 is CSAIIPGAGNYGYTF. CDR3 bases: TGCAGTGCGATTATACCCGGGGCTGGGAACTATGGCTACACCTTC.

The V gene is TRBV5-1, the J gene TRBJ1-1; 10 bases line up with TRBD1. Unmatched junction bases numbered 6, after V lost 6 bases and J lost 4 bases. Germline V CDR1 and CDR2: SGHRS, YFSETQ. The CDR3 is 14 amino acids. This chain's CDR3 is CASIPTGGRTEAFF. In DNA form, the CDR3 reads TGCGCCAGCATCCCGACAGGGGGCCGCACTGAAGCTTTCTTT. The full variable domain, completed using reference TRBV5-1 and TRBJ1-1, is KAGVTQTPRYLIKTRGQQVTLSCSPISGHRSVSWYQQTPGQGLQFLFEYFSETQRNKGNFPGRFSGRQFSNSRSEMNVSTLELGDSALYLCASIPTGGRTEAFFGQGTRLTVV.

This clonotype was seen only a few times. The rearrangement uses TRBV7-2 and TRBJ1-2, with TRBD1 matching 8 bases. V was clipped by 3 bases and J by 4 bases; unmatched bases: 1. Germline V CDR1 and CDR2: SGHTA, FQGNSA. The CDR3 is made up of 13 amino acids. The CDR3 region is CASSFTGGYGYTF. The CDR3 region has the DNA TGTGCCAGCAGCTTCACAGGGGGCTATGGCTACACCTTC.

This clonotype was detected only once. The V and J genes are TRBV21-1 and TRBJ2-7; TRBD2 is taken as the D call from the table, unchecked against the DNA. TRBV21-1 is a pseudogene. The CDR3 is 15 amino acids. The chain's CDR3 is CASNIRDLPSYEQYF. The CDR3 nucleotides read TGTGCCAGCAACATCCGGGACTTACCTTCCTACGAGCAGTACTTC.

This chain connects TRBV10-3 to TRBJ2-2; no clear D gene. CDR1 is ENHRY and CDR2 is SYGVKD in the germline V gene. V was shortened by 3 bases and J by 5 bases, with 1 base between the two germline ends. The length of the CDR3 is 11 residues. The CDR3 reads CAISETGELFF. CDR3 in DNA: TGTGCCATCAGTGAAACCGGGGAGCTGTTTTTT.

This clonotype came up a few times. The chain combines TRBV11-2 with TRBJ1-2; 7 bases are shared with TRBD1. Germline CDR1 is SGHAT and CDR2 is FQNNGV. The CDR3 loop spans 16 amino acids. The junction had 7 bases not matched to a gene; V was cut back by 1 base and J by 2 bases. The DNA for the CDR3 is TGTGCCAGCAGCTTAGTGGGCAGGGGGAAGAACTATGGCTACACCTTC. The encoded protein is CASSLVGRGKNYGYTF. Full variable domain (rest looked up from reference TRBV11-2 and TRBJ1-2): EAGVAQSPRYKIIEKRQSVAFWCNPISGHATLYWYQQILGQGPKLLIQFQNNGVVDDSQLPKDRFSAERLKGVDSTLKIQPAKLEDSAVYLCASSLVGRGKNYGYTFGSGTRLTVV.

V usage is TRBV5-1 and J usage is TRBJ1-2, with 7 positions matching TRBD1. The V segment lost 0 bases and the J segment 2 bases; nucleotides outside the gene matches: 10. The CDR3 spans 17 residues. The germline V gene encodes CDR1 SGHRS and CDR2 YFSETQ. The CDR3 DNA sequence: TGCGCCAGCAGCTTGGAGGGACAGAGAACCCCAAACTATGGCTACACCTTC. It specifies CASSLEGQRTPNYGYTF.

This clonotype was seen more than once but under ten times. The chain recombines TRBV20-1 with TRBJ1-1; no clear D. CDR1 is DFQATT, CDR2 SNEGSKA, per germline (reference sequence). Trimming removed 0 bases at V and 8 bases at J, with 7 bases between. This CDR3 comprises 11 residues. CDR3 sequence reads: CSARDTSEAFF. CDR3 nucleotide sequence: TGCAGTGCTAGAGATACGTCCGAAGCTTTCTTT.

This clonotype was observed a few times. The CDR3 DNA is TGCAGCGTTGGCCTGGAAACCTACGAGCAGTACTTC. Amino acids: CSVGLETYEQYF. The genes are TRBV29-1 and TRBJ2-7; D is undetermined. CDR1 is SQVTM, CDR2 ANQGSEA, per germline. The CDR3 runs to 12 residues. V shed 4 bases and J shed 2 bases, with 9 bases lying between them.

This clonotype was counted a few times. The chain couples TRBV5-1 to TRBJ1-2; the D is unclear. V lost 7 bases, J lost 4 bases, and 14 bases lay in between. This CDR3 comprises 13 residues. Germline CDR1 and CDR2: SGHRS and YFSETQ. CDR3 sequence (DNA): TGCGCCAGCTCCTCTAGGCGGACCTATGGCTACACCTTC. It yields the protein CASSSRRTYGYTF.

The chain combines TRBV4-1 with TRBJ1-5, with D perhaps TRBD1 (5 bases). The CDR3 covers 17 residues. V lost 1 base and J lost 0, with 13 bases in between. Germline CDR1 is MGHRA and CDR2 is YSYEKL. CDR3: CASSQGTSPYSNQPQHF. The DNA of the CDR3 is TGCGCCAGCAGCCAAGGGACATCGCCTTATAGCAATCAGCCCCAGCATTTT.

This clonotype appeared a few times. The rearrangement uses TRBV6-5 and TRBJ1-6; no firm D call. Germline CDR1 is MNHEY and CDR2 is SVGAGI. The CDR3 contains 13 residues. V was pared by 6 bases and J by 8 bases, with 11 bases between. The CDR3 is CASRRTFDSPLHF. The CDR3 coding sequence is TGTGCCAGCAGGCGGACCTTCGATTCACCCCTCCACTTT.

J is TRBJ1-1 and V is TRBV5-1; D is possibly TRBD1 (6 bases). V was trimmed by 0 bases and J by 6 bases, leaving 12 bases between them. The CDR3 runs 14 residues. The germline gives CDR1 SGHRS, CDR2 YFSETQ. The CDR3 loop is CASSLEGGVAEAFF. The CDR3 DNA follows: TGCGCCAGCAGCTTGGAGGGGGGAGTAGCTGAAGCTTTCTTT. Full variable domain (rest looked up from reference TRBV5-1 and TRBJ1-1): KAGVTQTPRYLIKTRGQQVTLSCSPISGHRSVSWYQQTPGQGLQFLFEYFSETQRNKGNFPGRFSGRQFSNSRSEMNVSTLELGDSALYLCASSLEGGVAEAFFGQGTRLTVV.

This clonotype was observed at least ten times. The V gene is TRBV4-1, the J gene TRBJ1-5; 8 bases match TRBD1. Germline CDR1 and CDR2: MGHRA and YSYEKL. The J segment lost 7 bases and the V segment lost 0 bases, leaving 5 bases of the junction unmatched. The CDR3 has 15 amino acids. The CDR3 DNA reads as TGCGCCAGCAGCCAAGAATTGGCAGGGGGCCAGCCCCAGCATTTT. It translates to CASSQELAGGQPQHF.

V usage is TRBV6-2 or TRBV6-3 and J usage is TRBJ2-3, with D possibly called TRBD1 or TRBD2 (5 bases each). The V gene's germline CDR1 is MNHEY and CDR2 SVGEGT. CDR3 length: 17 amino acids. The germline V and J ends were trimmed by 4 bases and 2 bases, with 19 bases remaining between them. The CDR3 DNA reads TGTGCCAGCAGTTCTCCCCAGAGGGGATTGAACACAGATACGCAGTATTTT. Protein product: CASSSPQRGLNTDTQYF.

The chain has TRBV5-6 and TRBJ2-7; maybe TRBD1 (6 bases). CDR1 and CDR2 from the germline V gene are SGHDT and YYEEEE. The CDR3 is made up of 13 amino acids. Trimming shortened V by 2 bases and J by 2 bases, and 8 bases separated the two germline ends. The CDR3 region is CASSFGQTYEQYF. The CDR3 nucleotides read TGTGCCAGCAGCTTCGGACAGACCTACGAGCAGTACTTC.